This T cell receptor beta chain derives from a study of somatic mutations in cytotoxic T cells in rheumatoid arthritis. Researchers isolated CD4+ and CD8+ cells by positive magnetic bead selection and then checked their purity by flow cytometry. Data came from immunoSEQ multiplex PCR; TCRdb stores just in-frame clones and leaves some out. The sample carries just under 30,000 clones, around 87% recorded once. Germline V lookup: CDR1 MGHRA, CDR2 YSYEKL. CDR3 length equals 16 residues. The J segment lost 0 bases and the V segment lost 0 bases, leaving 5 bases of the junction unmatched. Sequencing used CD8+ T cells sorted from blood. The rearrangement uses TRBV4-1 and TRBJ2-7, with 7 bases lining up with TRBD1. This TCR derives from an adult with rheumatoid arthritis. The CDR3 spells CASSQDMAGGSYEQYF. The CDR3 nucleotides read TGCGCCAGCAGCCAAGATATGGCAGGGGGCTCCTACGAGCAGTACTTC.